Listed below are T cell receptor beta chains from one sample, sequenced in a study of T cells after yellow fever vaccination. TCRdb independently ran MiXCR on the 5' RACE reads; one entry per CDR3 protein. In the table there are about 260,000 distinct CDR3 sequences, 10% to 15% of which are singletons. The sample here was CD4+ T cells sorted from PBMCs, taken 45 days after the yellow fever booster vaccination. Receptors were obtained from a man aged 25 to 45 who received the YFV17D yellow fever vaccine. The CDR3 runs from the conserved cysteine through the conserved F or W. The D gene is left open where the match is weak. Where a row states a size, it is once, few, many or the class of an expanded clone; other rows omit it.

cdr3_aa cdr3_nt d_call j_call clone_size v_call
CASSPPPPYGYTF TGTGCCAGCTCACCACCCCCCCCCTATGGCTACACCTTC . TRBJ1-2 many TRBV18
CASRRQGETGELFF TGTGCCAGCAGAAGGCAGGGGGAGACCGGGGAGCTGTTTTTT TRBD1 TRBJ2-2 few TRBV2
CREPSGRTDTQYF TGCAGGGAACCTAGCGGTCGCACAGATACGCAGTATTTT TRBD2 TRBJ2-3 . TRBV20-1
CASRVGDASYEQYF TGTGCCAGCAGAGTAGGAGACGCGTCCTACGAGCAGTACTTC . TRBJ2-7 few TRBV12-3/TRBV12-4
CATSRMGTPKGEKLFF TGTGCCACCAGCAGAATGGGGACTCCTAAGGGGGAAAAACTGTTTTTT . TRBJ1-4 few TRBV15
CSAPQTSGSIFGQETQYF TGCAGTGCTCCTCAGACTAGCGGGAGTATATTCGGACAAGAGACCCAGTACTTC TRBD2 TRBJ2-5 . TRBV20-1
CASGRGLADTQYF TGTGCCAGCGGGAGGGGCTTGGCAGATACGCAGTATTTT TRBD2 TRBJ2-3 few TRBV3-1
CASSQYQKRLYEAFF TGTGCCAGCAGCCAATATCAGAAGCGACTATATGAAGCTTTCTTT . TRBJ1-1 few TRBV14
CASSVSGGTQYF TGTGCCAGCAGTGTTTCCGGCGGTACGCAGTATTTT . TRBJ2-3 . TRBV2
CASSEGGSGTNEQFF TGTGCCAGCAGTGAGGGCGGGAGCGGAACCAATGAGCAGTTCTTC TRBD2 TRBJ2-1 few TRBV6-4
CSASGDRSKPQHF TGCAGTGCTAGTGGGGACAGATCCAAGCCCCAGCATTTT TRBD1 TRBJ1-5 . TRBV20-1
CSALNTEAFF TGCAGTGCTTTGAACACTGAAGCTTTCTTT . TRBJ1-1 few TRBV20-1
CASREGPLSILPGDEQYF TGTGCCAGCAGGGAGGGCCCTCTTTCAATTTTACCAGGGGACGAGCAGTACTTC . TRBJ2-7 few TRBV21-1
CASSYSIANEQFF TGTGCCAGCAGTTACTCGATAGCTAATGAGCAGTTCTTC . TRBJ2-1 . TRBV6-2/TRBV6-3
CRPDVYGGYTF TGCAGGCCGGACGTGTACGGTGGCTACACCTTC . TRBJ1-2 many TRBV20-1
CSANSGLTDTQYF TGCAGTGCTAATAGCGGGCTCACAGATACGCAGTATTTT TRBD2 TRBJ2-3 few TRBV20-1
CSVGDRGYEQFF TGCAGCGTTGGGGACAGGGGTTATGAGCAGTTCTTC TRBD1 TRBJ2-1 . TRBV29-1
CASSTRDGTGEQYF TGTGCCAGCAGTACACGGGACGGGACGGGGGAGCAGTACTTC . TRBJ2-7 few TRBV27
CAWSVKTSRYEQYF TGTGCCTGGTCAGTAAAGACTAGCCGCTACGAGCAGTACTTC TRBD2 TRBJ2-7 few TRBV30
CAISESSAQPQHF TGTGCCATCAGTGAGTCTTCGGCTCAGCCCCAGCATTTT . TRBJ1-5 . TRBV10-3
CASGYSGRSGETQYF TGCGCCAGCGGATATAGCGGGAGGAGTGGAGAGACCCAGTACTTC TRBD2 TRBJ2-5 few TRBV5-1
CASSPGLAGGHYNEQFF TGTGCCAGCAGCCCTGGACTAGCGGGAGGTCACTACAATGAGCAGTTCTTC TRBD2 TRBJ2-1 many TRBV7-9
CSARTPRASGSVTYNEQFF TGCAGTGCTAGAACCCCTCGTGCTAGCGGGAGTGTAACCTACAATGAGCAGTTCTTC TRBD2 TRBJ2-1 . TRBV20-1
CASSLASGGAKNIQYF TGTGCCAGCAGCTTAGCTAGCGGGGGGGCCAAAAACATTCAGTACTTC TRBD2 TRBJ2-4 . TRBV7-2
CASSTKTGAKGYTF TGTGCCAGCAGTACAAAGACAGGGGCAAAAGGCTACACCTTC TRBD1 TRBJ1-2 . TRBV6-5
CSVGSAGAQVDTQYF TGCAGCGTTGGATCAGCGGGGGCGCAGGTGGATACGCAGTATTTT TRBD2 TRBJ2-3 few TRBV29-1
CASSPARDRRLSGANVLTF TGTGCCAGTAGTCCCGCCCGGGACAGAAGACTTTCTGGGGCCAACGTCCTGACTTTC TRBD1 TRBJ2-6 . TRBV19
CASKTGTINTGELFF TGTGCCAGTAAAACCGGGACAATTAACACCGGGGAGCTGTTTTTT . TRBJ2-2 . TRBV19
CASSFGSGPSNEQFF TGTGCCAGCAGCTTCGGAAGCGGCCCGTCCAATGAGCAGTTCTTC . TRBJ2-1 . TRBV7-7
CASRKNAGTDTQYF TGTGCCAGCAGGAAAAACGCGGGGACAGATACGCAGTATTTT . TRBJ2-3 . TRBV3-1
CASSYSLAGTSDTQYF TGTGCCAGCAGTTACTCTCTAGCGGGGACCTCAGATACGCAGTATTTT TRBD2 TRBJ2-3 few TRBV6-5
CATSRAGLAGTNEQFF TGTGCCACCAGCAGGGCGGGACTAGCGGGCACTAATGAGCAGTTCTTC TRBD2 TRBJ2-1 . TRBV15
CASSLRTSGSYEQYF TGTGCCAGCAGCTTACGGACTAGCGGGTCTTACGAGCAGTACTTC TRBD2 TRBJ2-7 many TRBV7-2
CASAKTGTGTSAKNIQYF TGTGCCAGCGCCAAGACCGGGACAGGGACGTCGGCCAAAAACATTCAGTACTTC TRBD1 TRBJ2-4 . TRBV3-1
CASSPTGRVDTEAFF TGTGCCAGCTCACCGACCGGCAGGGTTGACACTGAAGCTTTCTTT . TRBJ1-1 . TRBV18
CASSLATMNTEAFF TGTGCCAGCAGCTTGGCGACCATGAACACTGAAGCTTTCTTT . TRBJ1-1 few TRBV5-6